The entry below describes one TCR beta chain. The table lists this clonotype with a few counts. Its recognized antigen is unknown. No quality values exist for individual bases; no much larger clone is one base distant. The listed sequencing device is Illumina HiSeq 1500. The public reads were run again by TCRdb, first through fastp at Q25 and then through MiXCR, and only productive beta chains were kept. Each CDR3 protein gets just one entry, which takes the most common genes and DNA from the rows behind it. The sample table contains about 85,000 distinct CDR3 sequences; only one count was recorded for about 45% of them. 80% to 95% of the sample lies in the top ten. The data belong to a study of T cell repertoires in cytomegalovirus infection (dated by TCRdb to between 2018 and 2021). Notes on the research overall: The peptide stimulations were aimed at well-studied HLA-B-restricted epitopes as well as recently identified HLA-C-restricted CMV epitopes, whose presentation resists viral immunomodulation. Donor HLA type was relevant to the analysis, because carriage of CMV infection together with the matching HLA type was indicated by public TCR beta signatures.

This specimen's treatment or condition label, per the study, means: in vitro stimulation with specific CMV peptide epitopes to enrich CMV-specific T cells. The CDR3 holds 15 amino acids from the cysteine to the phenylalanine. Of the read, only the CDR3 DNA is kept; its 45 bases are in frame from base 1. The germline V gene (reference sequence) specifies GTSNPN as CDR1 and SVGIG as CDR2. Between the V and J ends, shortened by 5 bases and 2 bases respectively, the junction contains 16 bases. Points the paper makes about the study in general: The ex vivo response was dominated by HLA-C-restricted CMV-specific TCR beta clonotypes, which also provided the single most frequent clonotype in two of eight donors. In both this cohort and an independent roughly 330-donor cohort, the cumulative frequency of public TCR beta family members distinguished carriers of CMV infection plus the relevant HLA type.

This specimen consisted of CD8+ T cells from cultured PBMCs, obtained from culture after CMV antigen stimulation. The receptor's source is a human donor in good health (CMV status not recorded). Some clones in this sample may be carry-over from other donors' samples. The sequence joins TRBV30 to TRBJ1-5, with TRBD1 as a weak D call on 6 bases. CDR3 loop: CAWASGVKGNQPQHF. The nucleotides are TGTGCCTGGGCATCAGGGGTAAAAGGCAATCAGCCCCAGCATTTT.